The 25 T cell receptor beta chains listed next were all sequenced from one sample in a study of Graves' ophthalmopathy and Graves' hyperthyroidism. For repertoire sequencing, the TCR beta CDR3 regions were amplified from RNA transcripts. HTBI-primed RT-PCR formed the first round, and a multiplex PCR formed the second. Using its own MiXCR run on the multiplex PCR reads, TCRdb lists one record per CDR3 protein. This table has about 700,000 distinct CDR3 sequences, over 40% appearing once. Sequences were obtained from peripheral blood. The receptor set was obtained from an adult man with Graves' ophthalmopathy.

The rearrangement links TRBV10-3 to TRBJ2-5, with D perhaps TRBD2 (6 bases). The CDR3 is made up of 13 amino acids. From germline, CDR1 is ENHRY and CDR2 SYGVKD. Trimming removed 10 bases at V and 5 bases at J, with 17 bases between. CDR3 sequence: CASIDRGLETQYF. The CDR3 region has the DNA TGTGCCAGCATTGATAGGGGACTGGAGACCCAGTACTTC.

This clonotype appeared a few times. The V and J genes are TRBV29-1 and TRBJ1-2; a weak D match, TRBD1 (6 bases). Germline CDR1 SQVTM, CDR2 ANQGSEA. The CDR3 runs 13 residues. Between the trimmed V and J ends, which lost 3 bases and 3 bases, there was a span of 11 bases. For the CDR3, the DNA is TGCAGCGTTGAGGTCAGGGGCGACTATGGCTACACCTTC. Translated: CSVEVRGDYGYTF. The whole variable domain, filled in from reference TRBV29-1 and TRBJ1-2, reads SAVISQKPSRDICQRGTSLTIQCQVDSQVTMMFWYRQQPGQSLTLIATANQGSEATYESGFVIDKFPISRPNLTFSTLTVSNMSPEDSSIYLCSVEVRGDYGYTFGSGTRLTVV.

The chain uses TRBV24-1 and TRBJ1-5; 12 bases map to TRBD1. Germline values: CDR1 KGHDR, CDR2 SFDVKD. This CDR3 has 15 residues. Losses at the gene ends were 3 bases for V and 6 bases for J; bases not matched to a gene: 2. CDR3 protein: CATSDGTGGRQPQHF. In nucleotides, the CDR3 is TGTGCCACCAGTGATGGGACAGGGGGCCGTCAGCCCCAGCATTTT.

Remarks on this clonotype: An end of the junction differs from the germline gene, which may be a read error. The rearrangement joins TRBV25-1 to TRBJ1-6; 9 bases align to TRBD1. This CDR3 has 9 residues. Germline CDR1 MGHDK, CDR2 SYGVNS. As DNA, the CDR3 is TGTGCCAGCAGTCCGACAGGGGGCTTT. Protein: CASSPTGGF.

This clonotype was detected only once. The CDR3 protein is CSVGEQGISGNTIYF. The CDR3 nucleotides are TGCAGCGTGGGGGAACAGGGAATCTCTGGAAACACCATATATTTT. The V and J genes are TRBV29-1 and TRBJ1-3; possibly TRBD1 for D (6 bases). The germline V and J ends were trimmed by 6 bases and 0 bases, with 15 bases remaining between them. There are 15 residues in the CDR3. Germline CDR1 and CDR2: SQVTM and ANQGSEA.

In its sample, this clonotype was seen many times. V is TRBV2 and J is TRBJ2-2, with 8 positions matching TRBD1. Germline-derived CDR1 and CDR2 are SNHLY and FYNNEI. The V gene end was trimmed by 2 bases and the J gene end by 1 base; junction bases not matched to a gene: 3. The length of the CDR3 is 16 residues. The CDR3 here is CASSEMGTGNTGELFF. CDR3 DNA sequence: TGTGCCAGCAGTGAAATGGGGACAGGGAACACCGGGGAGCTGTTTTTT.

This clonotype was counted ten times or more. The rearrangement joins TRBV13 to TRBJ1-2, with TRBD1 as a possible D gene (5 bases). V lost 5 bases and J 5 bases, leaving 24 bases between the germline ends. This CDR3 has 17 amino acids. Germline assignment: CDR1 PRHDT and CDR2 FYEKMQ (reference sequence). The CDR3 sequence: CASSPFGGYPTHYGYTF. CDR3 DNA sequence: TGTGCCAGCAGCCCCTTTGGGGGATACCCTACGCATTATGGCTACACCTTC.

The rearrangement uses TRBV5-1 and TRBJ2-7; TRBD1 matches 10 bases. This CDR3 is 16 amino acids long. The J segment lost 4 bases and the V segment lost 4 bases, leaving 11 bases of the junction unmatched. CDR1 and CDR2 from the germline V gene are SGHRS and YFSETQ. The CDR3 DNA reads as TGCGCCAGCAGCCTCCTGGCCGGGGACAGGGGATACGAGCAGTACTTC. Its protein is CASSLLAGDRGYEQYF. The whole variable domain, remainder taken from reference TRBV5-1 and TRBJ2-7, is KAGVTQTPRYLIKTRGQQVTLSCSPISGHRSVSWYQQTPGQGLQFLFEYFSETQRNKGNFPGRFSGRQFSNSRSEMNVSTLELGDSALYLCASSLLAGDRGYEQYFGPGTRLTVT.

On this clonotype: It may be a read error: a sequence one base away is much more abundant. This chain joins TRBV7-2 and TRBJ1-4; a weak D match, TRBD1 (6 bases). The V end was cut by 5 bases, the J end by 10 bases, with 23 bases between. The CDR3 contains 16 residues. Germline V gives CDR1 SGHTA, CDR2 FQGNSA. This chain's CDR3 is CASSPNGRGLGGKLFF. CDR3 sequence (DNA): TGTGCCAGCAGCCCCAACGGGCGGGGGCTCGGTGGAAAACTGTTTTTT.

In its sample, this clonotype was seen once. The J gene is TRBJ2-5, the V gene TRBV7-8; 8 nucleotides line up with TRBD1. Germline V gene data show CDR1 as SGHVS and CDR2 as FQNEAQ. This CDR3 has 22 amino acids. V shed 3 bases, J shed 3 bases, and the junction held 27 bases outside the gene matches. CDR3 sequence: CASSFYRGCRGLDWKPEETQYF. The CDR3 DNA follows: TGTGCCAGCAGCTTCTACAGGGGGTGCAGGGGGCTTGACTGGAAGCCTGAAGAGACCCAGTACTTC.

This clonotype came up many times. The chain combines TRBV20-1 with TRBJ1-3; D unresolved. Germline values: CDR1 DFQATT, CDR2 SNEGSKA (reference sequence). The CDR3 sequence is 14 residues long. V gave up 1 base and J gave up 0 bases, with 7 bases separating them. The CDR3 DNA reads as TGCAGTGCTAGAGGACGTAACTCTGGAAACACCATATATTTT. Translating it yields CSARGRNSGNTIYF.

V gene TRBV7-2 combines with J gene TRBJ1-2, with TRBD1 matching over 9 bases. Trimming took 5 bases from V and 8 from J; bases not matched to a gene: 9. Germline V gene sequence: CDR1 SGHTA, CDR2 FQGNSA. The CDR3 is 14 residues long. Here the CDR3 reads CASSAGQGLGGYTF. In DNA, the CDR3 is TGTGCCAGCAGCGCGGGACAGGGCCTGGGGGGCTACACCTTC.

This clonotype was picked up one time. J is TRBJ1-5 and V is TRBV10-3; 7 bases are a match to TRBD1. V was clipped by 4 bases and J by 4 bases; unmatched bases: 10. The germline V gene has CDR1 ENHRY and CDR2 SYGVKD. This CDR3 is 16 amino acids long. The CDR3 nucleotides read TGTGCCATCAGTGGCCAGACAGGGAGCGGGAATCAGCCCCAGCATTTT. It yields the protein CAISGQTGSGNQPQHF.

This clonotype was recorded many times. V is TRBV24-1 and J is TRBJ2-7; TRBD1 agrees at 7 bases. CDR1 KGHDR and CDR2 SFDVKD come from the germline V gene. This CDR3 is 14 amino acids long. The V segment lost 7 bases and the J segment 5 bases; nucleotides outside the gene matches: 10. CDR3 nucleotide sequence: TGTGCCACCAGAGAGAGACAGGGTGACGACGAGCAGTACTTC. Amino acids: CATRERQGDDEQYF.

This clonotype was detected many times. V gene TRBV24-1 combines with J gene TRBJ2-7, with D possibly matching TRBD1 (5 bases). The germline gives CDR1 KGHDR, CDR2 SFDVKD. Trimming removed 5 bases from V and 3 bases from J, with 7 bases in between. The CDR3 loop spans 12 amino acids. CDR3 DNA: TGTGCCACCAGTGGACAGAGCTACGAGCAGTACTTC. It yields the protein CATSGQSYEQYF.

This clonotype was found once. This chain connects TRBV15 to TRBJ1-4; 10 bases are a match to TRBD1. Germline V gene sequence: CDR1 LNHNV, CDR2 YYDKDF (reference sequence). Trimming removed 5 bases from V and 6 bases from J; junction bases left unmatched: 12. CDR3 length equals 17 residues. Written as DNA, the CDR3 is TGTGCCACCAGCGACAGGGGGCTAGTCACCGGGGATGAAAAACTGTTTTTT. Its protein is CATSDRGLVTGDEKLFF.

The chain carries TRBV2 and TRBJ2-2; 7 nucleotides align to TRBD1. The CDR3 has 12 amino acids. Germline values: CDR1 SNHLY, CDR2 FYNNEI. V trimming: 3 bases; J trimming: 9 bases; junction bases outside the gene matches: 1. The CDR3: CASSEDRRELFF. Written as DNA, the CDR3 is TGTGCCAGCAGTGAGGACAGGCGGGAGCTGTTTTTT.

This clonotype was counted at least ten times. This chain links TRBV2 with TRBJ1-6; 9 bases agree with TRBD1. The CDR3 loop spans 17 amino acids. V shed 8 bases, J shed 0 bases, and the junction held 8 bases outside the gene matches. Germline V CDR1 and CDR2: SNHLY, FYNNEI. The CDR3 is CASAGGTGSSYNSPLHF. In nucleotides, the CDR3 is TGTGCCAGCGCGGGCGGGACAGGGAGCTCCTATAATTCACCCCTCCACTTT.

This clonotype was seen ten or more times. This chain links TRBV7-3 with TRBJ2-2; D is possibly TRBD1 (6 bases). Germline assignment: CDR1 SGHTA and CDR2 FQGTGA. The CDR3 covers 14 residues. The germline V and J ends were trimmed by 5 bases and 3 bases, with 10 bases remaining between them. The CDR3 bases are TGTGCCAGCAGCAAACAGGGCTACACCGGGGAGCTGTTTTTT. As protein: CASSKQGYTGELFF.

The V gene is TRBV29-1, the J gene TRBJ1-2; the D gene is possibly TRBD1 (6 bases). Between the trimmed V and J ends, which lost 3 bases and 4 bases, there was a span of 9 bases. The CDR3 length is 12 residues. Germline V CDR1 and CDR2: SQVTM, ANQGSEA. The CDR3 sequence: CSVDRGPYGYTF. CDR3 bases: TGCAGCGTTGACCGGGGGCCCTATGGCTACACCTTC.

This clonotype was detected a few times. The chain is built from TRBV19 and TRBJ1-4, with a possible D match to TRBD1 (5 bases). The germline gives CDR1 LNHDA, CDR2 SQIVND (reference sequence). Trimming stripped 8 bases from V and 4 bases from J, with 20 bases between. The CDR3 loop spans 16 amino acids. Here the CDR3 reads CASGHWGRDSNEKLFF. The CDR3 DNA is TGTGCCAGTGGCCATTGGGGGAGAGACAGTAATGAAAAACTGTTTTTT. The entire variable domain, with the rest obtained from reference TRBV19 and TRBJ1-4, is as follows: DGGITQSPKYLFRKEGQNVTLSCEQNLNHDAMYWYRQDPGQGLRLIYYSQIVNDFQKGDIAEGYSVSREKKESFPLTVTSAQKNPTAFYLCASGHWGRDSNEKLFFGSGTQLSVL.

This clonotype is a singleton in its sample. The V gene is TRBV29-1, the J gene TRBJ1-1; TRBD1 aligns across 9 bases. J gave up 7 bases and V 7 bases, and 4 bases lay outside the gene matches. CDR1 and CDR2 from the germline V gene are SQVTM and ANQGSEA. The CDR3 runs to 11 residues. The CDR3 is CSAAGQGEAFF. DNA for the CDR3: TGCAGCGCAGCGGGACAGGGTGAAGCTTTCTTT. Full variable domain (outside the CDR3, taken from reference TRBV29-1 and TRBJ1-1): SAVISQKPSRDICQRGTSLTIQCQVDSQVTMMFWYRQQPGQSLTLIATANQGSEATYESGFVIDKFPISRPNLTFSTLTVSNMSPEDSSIYLCSAAGQGEAFFGQGTRLTVV.

The chain recombines TRBV29-1 with TRBJ2-5; 9 bases are shared with TRBD1. This CDR3 is 13 amino acids long. The J segment lost 6 bases and the V segment lost 6 bases, leaving 8 bases of the junction unmatched. Germline values: CDR1 SQVTM, CDR2 ANQGSEA. The CDR3 region has the DNA TGCAGCGTGGACAGGGGAGTTGGGCAGACCCAGTACTTC. This translates into CSVDRGVGQTQYF.

The chain is built from TRBV12-5 and TRBJ1-1, with 8 bases fitting TRBD1. The CDR3 covers 17 residues. V was pared by 2 bases and J by 0 bases, with 8 bases of the junction left unmatched. CDR1 is LGHNT and CDR2 is FRNRAP in the germline V gene. The CDR3 region is CASGLTGGGRVNTEAFF. The CDR3 DNA sequence: TGTGCTAGTGGTTTGACAGGGGGAGGGAGAGTGAACACTGAAGCTTTCTTT.

This clonotype was seen many times. This chain connects TRBV12-3 or TRBV12-4 to TRBJ2-7; possibly TRBD1 or TRBD2 for D (5 bases each). Trimming pared 3 bases from V and 6 bases from J, leaving 15 bases between. The CDR3 has 14 residues. The CDR3 nucleotides read TGTGCCAGCAGTTTGCGAGGGGAACGGGGCGAGCAGTACTTC. It specifies CASSLRGERGEQYF.